This T cell receptor beta chain is drawn from a study of T cells in Graves' hyperthyroidism and ophthalmopathy. A lack of ophthalmopathy progression within 18 months defined stable Graves' hyperthyroidism. RNA transcripts yielded amplified TCR beta CDR3 regions. The HTBI set primed first-round TCR CDR3 RT-PCR. One entry per CDR3 protein, called by TCRdb with MiXCR from the multiplex PCR reads. The sample includes roughly 420,000 distinct CDR3 sequences, approximately 14% of them seen just once. The germline V gene has CDR1 MDHEN and CDR2 SYDVKM. The CDR3 length is 15 residues. The ends lost 5 bases at V and 8 bases at J; junction bases unmatched: 7. This clonotype has just a few counts.

This TCR was sampled from a woman aged 18-30 years with Graves' hyperthyroidism. Sequencing input: blood. The chain has TRBV28 and TRBJ2-2, with 11 nucleotides matching TRBD2. The CDR3 nucleotides are TGTGCCAGCAGTGCTATTAGCGGGAGGGTGGGGGAGCTGTTTTTT. This translates into CASSAISGRVGELFF.